This T cell receptor (beta chain) was sequenced in a study of blood T cell repertoires in COVID-19. Study as a whole: The United States, Italy and Spain were the sources of the acute and convalescent COVID-19 samples.

Original processing notes: Amplification of reference gene primers provided the estimated nucleated cell counts. TCRdb's table, derived via immunoSEQ multiplex PCR, lists solely in-frame clones and lacks some. V and J calls and clone size are copied from that table; D and trimming were computed from the DNA. The repertoire holds more than 80,000 clones, about four fifths seen once, with around 19% in the top ten. The germline gives CDR1 LNHDA, CDR2 SQIVND (reference sequence). V dropped 5 bases and J dropped 3 bases, with 16 bases sitting between them. This CDR3 is 15 amino acids long. The clonotype originates from an elderly woman with active or convalescent COVID-19. The sequencing input was peripheral blood. The chain combines TRBV19 with TRBJ1-1; D is uncertain. CDR3 bases: TGTGCCAGTAGTCCACCCAAAGGAGTCTACACTGAAGCTTTCTTT. Its translation: CASSPPKGVYTEAFF.